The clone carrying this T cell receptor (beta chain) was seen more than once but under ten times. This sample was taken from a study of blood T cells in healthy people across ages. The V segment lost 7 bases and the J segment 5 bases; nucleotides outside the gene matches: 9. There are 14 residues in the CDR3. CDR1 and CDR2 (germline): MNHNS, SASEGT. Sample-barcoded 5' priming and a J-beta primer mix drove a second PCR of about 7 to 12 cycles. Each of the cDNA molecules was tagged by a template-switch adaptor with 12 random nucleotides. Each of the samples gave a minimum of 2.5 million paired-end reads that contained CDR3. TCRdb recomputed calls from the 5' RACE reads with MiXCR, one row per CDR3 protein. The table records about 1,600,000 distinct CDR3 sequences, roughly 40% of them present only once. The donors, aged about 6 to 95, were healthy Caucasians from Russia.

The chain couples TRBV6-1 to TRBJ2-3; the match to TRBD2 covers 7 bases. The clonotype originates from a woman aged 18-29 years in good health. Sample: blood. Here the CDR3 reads CASTGGSMVDTQYF. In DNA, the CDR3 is TGTGCCAGCACTGGCGGGAGTATGGTAGATACGCAGTATTTT.